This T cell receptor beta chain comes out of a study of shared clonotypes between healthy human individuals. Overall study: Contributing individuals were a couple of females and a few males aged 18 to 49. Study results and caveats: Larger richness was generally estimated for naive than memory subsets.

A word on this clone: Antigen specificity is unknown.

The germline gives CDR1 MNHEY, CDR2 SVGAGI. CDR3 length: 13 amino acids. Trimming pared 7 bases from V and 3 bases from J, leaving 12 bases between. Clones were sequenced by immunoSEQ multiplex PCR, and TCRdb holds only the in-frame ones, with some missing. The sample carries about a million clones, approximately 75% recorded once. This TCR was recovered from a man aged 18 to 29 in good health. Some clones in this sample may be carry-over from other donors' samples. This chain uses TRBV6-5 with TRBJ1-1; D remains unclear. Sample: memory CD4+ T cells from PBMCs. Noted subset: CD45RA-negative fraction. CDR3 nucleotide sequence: TGTGCCAGCAACCCCGACGGATACACTGAAGCTTTCTTT. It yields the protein CASNPDGYTEAFF.